The 13 T cell receptor beta chains presented below share a single source sample, sequenced in a study of T cells after posttransplantation cyclophosphamide. Cyclophosphamide on days +3 and +4 followed busulfan-fludarabine conditioning and a marrow graft. Produced via immunoSEQ multiplex PCR; TCRdb's table is partial and in-frame only. Among 6,000 to 8,500 clones, about 91% were seen once, and the ten largest hold around 13%. This material consisted of PBMCs, taken roughly 1,400 days after allogeneic stem cell transplant with posttransplant cyclophosphamide. Source of these receptors: a female patient aged 50-59 years who received an allogeneic stem cell transplant from a related donor, was CMV-positive, and had no GVHD. The graft donor may account for some of the T cells.

Here the CDR3 reads CASSPYIAGRGFLGETQYF. CDR3 nucleotide sequence: TGTGCCAGCAGCCCGTACATAGCGGGGAGGGGGTTTTTAGGCGAGACCCAGTACTTC. The chain links TRBV28 to TRBJ2-5, with 8 bases fitting TRBD2. The CDR3 spans 19 residues. CDR1 is MDHEN and CDR2 is SYDVKM in the germline V gene. V was pared by 6 bases and J by 5 bases, with 23 bases of the junction left unmatched.

The chain employs TRBV7-8 and TRBJ2-7; 11 positions match TRBD2. The germline V gene has CDR1 SGHVS and CDR2 FQNEAQ. The CDR3 covers 14 residues. V was pared by 5 bases and J by 3 bases, with 3 bases of the junction left unmatched. CDR3 sequence (DNA): TGTGCCAGCAGCCCTCTAGCGGGAGGCTACGAGCAGTACTTC. As protein: CASSPLAGGYEQYF. Looking up the rest from reference TRBV7-8 and TRBJ2-7 gives the full variable domain: GAGVSQSPRYKVAKRGQDVALRCDPISGHVSLFWYQQALGQGPEFLTYFQNEAQLDKSGLPSDRFFAERPEGSVSTLKIQRTQQEDSAVYLCASSPLAGGYEQYFGPGTRLTVT.

This chain links TRBV18 with TRBJ1-1; no reliable D call. Germline lookup yields CDR1 KGHSH and CDR2 LQKENI. V shed 5 bases and J shed 2 bases, with 3 bases lying between them. This CDR3 has 11 amino acids. CDR3 nucleotides: TGTGCCAGCTCATCAAACACTGAAGCTTTCTTT. This encodes CASSSNTEAFF. Full variable domain (missing parts from reference TRBV18 and TRBJ1-1): NAGVMQNPRHLVRRRGQEARLRCSPMKGHSHVYWYRQLPEEGLKFMVYLQKENIIDESGMPKERFSAEFPKEGPSILRIQQVVRGDSAAYFCASSSNTEAFFGQGTRLTVV.

V usage is TRBV11-2 and J usage is TRBJ2-6; no clear D. The V gene's germline CDR1 is SGHAT and CDR2 FQNNGV. V was pared by 1 base and J by 11 bases, with 6 bases between. The CDR3 is 12 residues long. The CDR3 nucleotides read TGTGCCAGCAGCTTAGGAGGTGACGTCCTGACTTTC. This translates into CASSLGGDVLTF.

The J gene is TRBJ2-1, the V gene TRBV5-1, with TRBD2 identical over 7 bases. Germline lookup yields CDR1 SGHRS and CDR2 YFSETQ. This CDR3 region has 15 residues. Unmatched junction bases numbered 12, after V lost 8 bases and J lost 4 bases. The CDR3 is CASGAGGRGYNEQFF. The DNA of the CDR3 is TGCGCCAGTGGGGCTGGGGGGAGGGGATACAATGAGCAGTTCTTC.

This clone was found once. J is TRBJ2-1 and V is TRBV7-3, with 7 bases fitting TRBD1. Looked up from germline, CDR1 is SGHTA and CDR2 is FQGTGA. With 5 bases clipped from V and 4 bases from J, the junction kept 8 bases outside the gene matches. This CDR3 contains 15 residues. The CDR3 nucleotides are TGTGCCAGCAGCGATGCCGGGACAGATTACAATGAGCAGTTCTTC. Protein product: CASSDAGTDYNEQFF.

This chain joins TRBV21-1 and TRBJ1-2; TRBD1 is taken as the D call from the table, unchecked against the DNA. TRBV21-1 is a pseudogene. The CDR3 runs 15 residues. DNA for the CDR3: TGTGCCAGCAGCAAAGAGAGACAGGGTATATATGGCTACACCTTC. Its protein product is CASSKERQGIYGYTF.

This chain connects TRBV4-3 to TRBJ2-1; 8 nucleotides agree with TRBD2. After removal of 3 bases from V and 0 bases from J, the junction contained 1 base not matched to a gene. Germline assignment: CDR1 LGHNA and CDR2 YSLEER. The CDR3 has 15 amino acids. CDR3 DNA: TGCGCCAGCAGCCAGGGACTAGTCTCCTACAATGAGCAGTTCTTC. Translating it yields CASSQGLVSYNEQFF.

This rearrangement joins TRBV6-6 to TRBJ2-1; TRBD2 aligns across 13 bases. This CDR3 contains 14 residues. CDR1 and CDR2 (germline): MNHNY, SVGAGI (reference sequence). V trimming: 5 bases; J trimming: 15 bases; junction bases outside the gene matches: 10. The CDR3 sequence: CASSPGLAGHRGFF. The CDR3 DNA reads as TGTGCCAGCAGTCCGGGACTAGCGGGACACCGAGGGTTCTTC.

This clone has just one count. The chain carries TRBV7-9 and TRBJ2-3; 7 positions match TRBD2. CDR1 and CDR2 from the germline V gene are SEHNR and FQNEAQ (reference sequence). V lost 5 bases to trimming and J lost 0 bases; unmatched junction nucleotides: 8. The CDR3 is 16 amino acids. CDR3 DNA: TGTGCCAGCAGCCTCTTGGTTAGCGGGAGCACAGATACGCAGTATTTT. Amino acids: CASSLLVSGSTDTQYF.

This chain connects TRBV15 to TRBJ2-5; 8 bases map to TRBD1. The CDR3 extends over 15 amino acids. V shed 6 bases and J 4 bases; nucleotides not matched to a gene: 10. Germline-derived CDR1 and CDR2 are LNHNV and YYDKDF (reference sequence). CDR3 DNA sequence: TGTGCCACCAGTCACGACAGGGGATTCGGAGAGACCCAGTACTTC. It specifies CATSHDRGFGETQYF. Based on the CDR3 plus reference TRBV15 and TRBJ2-5, the full variable domain is DAMVIQNPRYQVTQFGKPVTLSCSQTLNHNVMYWYQQKSSQAPKLLFHYYDKDFNNEADTPDNFQSRRPNTSFCFLDIRSPGLGDTAMYLCATSHDRGFGETQYFGPGTRLLVL.

In DNA, the CDR3 is TGTGCCAGCAGTTCCTCACTAGCGGGAGTGGGAATTACATACAATGAGCAGTTCTTC. The encoded protein is CASSSSLAGVGITYNEQFF. The rearrangement links TRBV28 to TRBJ2-1; 11 bases agree with TRBD2. This CDR3 has 19 amino acids. Unmatched junction bases numbered 15, after V lost 4 bases and J lost 4 bases. Germline lookup yields CDR1 MDHEN and CDR2 SYDVKM.

This chain links TRBV25-1 with TRBJ1-1; D not certain. With 8 bases removed from V and 4 bases from J, the gap between germline ends came to 14 bases. Germline CDR1 is MGHDK and CDR2 is SYGVNS. The CDR3 length is 13 residues. The CDR3 reads CASLISGGTEAFF. The CDR3 DNA follows: TGTGCCAGCCTGATCTCCGGAGGCACTGAAGCTTTCTTT.